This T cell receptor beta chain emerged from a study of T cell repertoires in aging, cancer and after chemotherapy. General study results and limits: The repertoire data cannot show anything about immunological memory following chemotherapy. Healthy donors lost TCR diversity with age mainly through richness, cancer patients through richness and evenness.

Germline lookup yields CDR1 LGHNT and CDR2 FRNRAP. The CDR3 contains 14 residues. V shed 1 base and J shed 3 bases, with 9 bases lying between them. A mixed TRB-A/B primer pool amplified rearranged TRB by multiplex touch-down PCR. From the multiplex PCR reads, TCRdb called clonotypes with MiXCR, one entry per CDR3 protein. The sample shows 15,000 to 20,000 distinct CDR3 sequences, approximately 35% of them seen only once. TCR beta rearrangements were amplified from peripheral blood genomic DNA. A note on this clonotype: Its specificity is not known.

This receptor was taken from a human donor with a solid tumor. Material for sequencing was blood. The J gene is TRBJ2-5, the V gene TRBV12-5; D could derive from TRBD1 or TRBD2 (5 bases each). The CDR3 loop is CASGLGGWKETQYF. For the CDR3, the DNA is TGTGCTAGTGGTTTGGGGGGGTGGAAAGAGACCCAGTACTTC.